One and the same sample provided the 9 T cell receptor beta chains below, sequenced in a study of blood T cell repertoires in COVID-19. The method was immunoSEQ multiplex PCR; TCRdb's version includes in-frame clones alone and lacks a portion of them. Altogether about 120,000 clones are present, roughly four fifths being singletons, with the ten largest covering over 7%. The sample was peripheral blood. The receptors shown here come from a human donor in a cohort sampled during active COVID-19.

The J gene is TRBJ2-7, the V gene TRBV7-9; D unresolved. Germline V lookup: CDR1 SEHNR, CDR2 FQNEAQ (reference sequence). CDR3 size: 12 residues. V lost 1 base and J 2 bases, leaving 3 bases between the germline ends. CDR3 bases: TGTGCCAGCAGCTTAGTTACCTACGAGCAGTACTTC. Protein product: CASSLVTYEQYF.

The gene calls are TRBV5-4 and TRBJ1-1; 8 bases match TRBD1. The CDR3 is 17 amino acids. V lost 0 bases to trimming and J lost 4 bases; unmatched junction nucleotides: 11. Germline V gives CDR1 SGHNT, CDR2 YYREEE (reference sequence). CDR3 sequence (DNA): TGTGCCAGCAGCTTGGCCGATTCAGGGGGCGAGTTCACTGAAGCTTTCTTT. Protein sequence: CASSLADSGGEFTEAFF.

V gene TRBV7-9 combines with J gene TRBJ1-2, with D perhaps TRBD1 (6 bases). Between the trimmed V and J ends, which lost 5 bases and 5 bases, there was a span of 18 bases. Germline V CDR1 and CDR2: SEHNR, FQNEAQ (reference sequence). The CDR3 is 15 amino acids. The CDR3: CASSRGEDSLYGYTF. The CDR3 nucleotides are TGTGCCAGCAGCCGGGGCGAGGACAGCTTATATGGCTACACCTTC.

This chain connects TRBV6-6 to TRBJ1-1; D remains ambiguous. This CDR3 has 14 residues. The V end lost 6 bases, the J end lost 1 base, and 12 bases lay between the germline ends. Germline V lookup: CDR1 MNHNY, CDR2 SVGAGI (reference sequence). This chain's CDR3 is CASRPSAENTEAFF. As DNA, the CDR3 is TGTGCCAGCAGACCCTCGGCGGAGAACACTGAAGCTTTCTTT.

The chain carries TRBV6-6 and TRBJ1-4; D gene ambiguous. This CDR3 spans 14 amino acids. Per germline, CDR1 MNHNY and CDR2 SVGAGI (reference sequence). Trimming stripped 5 bases from V and 0 bases from J, with 7 bases between. CDR3 residues: CASSRVTTNEKLFF. CDR3 nucleotides: TGTGCCAGCAGTCGAGTCACAACTAATGAAAAACTGTTTTTT.

The gene calls are TRBV10-3 and TRBJ2-5; 16 nucleotides align to TRBD2. This CDR3 contains 17 residues. Germline CDR1 and CDR2: ENHRY and SYGVKD. The V segment lost 6 bases and the J segment 5 bases; nucleotides outside the gene matches: 9. In DNA, the CDR3 is TGTGCCATCAGGGACACCGGGACTAGCGGGAGGGGTGAGACCCAGTACTTC. It encodes CAIRDTGTSGRGETQYF.

V gene TRBV7-1 combines with J gene TRBJ2-1; 14 nucleotides match TRBD2. TRBV7-1 has ORF status, its function being uncertain. With V trimmed by 2 bases and J by 5 bases, 26 bases remained unmatched. CDR3 size: 24 residues. The CDR3 loop reads CASSSTTSGRARGRVGPNNNEQFF. The DNA for the CDR3 is TGTGCCAGCAGCTCAACGACTAGCGGGAGGGCACGAGGAAGGGTGGGGCCGAACAACAATGAGCAGTTCTTC.

J is TRBJ2-5 and V is TRBV9, with TRBD2 matching 7 bases. The germline V gene has CDR1 SGDLS and CDR2 YYNGEE. V trimming: 3 bases; J trimming: 2 bases; junction bases outside the gene matches: 7. This CDR3 has 15 residues. CDR3 sequence: CASSASGGVQETQYF. The CDR3 DNA reads as TGTGCCAGCAGCGCCTCGGGAGGCGTTCAAGAGACCCAGTACTTC.

The chain combines TRBV13 with TRBJ1-2; D unresolved. CDR1 is PRHDT and CDR2 is FYEKMQ in the germline V gene (reference sequence). V lost 5 bases and J 7 bases, leaving 14 bases between the germline ends. CDR3 length equals 13 residues. DNA for the CDR3: TGTGCCAGCAGCACAAGAACGAGCGGTGGCTACACCTTC. It encodes CASSTRTSGGYTF.